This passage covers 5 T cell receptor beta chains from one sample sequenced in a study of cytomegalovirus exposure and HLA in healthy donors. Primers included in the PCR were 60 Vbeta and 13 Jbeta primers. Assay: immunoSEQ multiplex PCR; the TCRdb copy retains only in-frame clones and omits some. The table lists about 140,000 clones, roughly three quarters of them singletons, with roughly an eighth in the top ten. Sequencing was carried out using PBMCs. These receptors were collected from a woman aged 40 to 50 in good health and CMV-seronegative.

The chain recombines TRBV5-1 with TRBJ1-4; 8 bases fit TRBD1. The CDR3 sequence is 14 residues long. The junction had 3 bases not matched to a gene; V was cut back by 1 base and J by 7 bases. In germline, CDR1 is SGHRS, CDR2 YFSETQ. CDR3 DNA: TGCGCCAGCAGCTTGCAGGGGGCAAGTGAAAAACTGTTTTTT. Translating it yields CASSLQGASEKLFF.

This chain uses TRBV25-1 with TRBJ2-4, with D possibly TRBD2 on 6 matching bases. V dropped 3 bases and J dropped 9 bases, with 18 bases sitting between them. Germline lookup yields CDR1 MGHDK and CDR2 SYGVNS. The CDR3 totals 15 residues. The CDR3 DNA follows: TGTGCCAGCAGTGACGCGGGACGGGCCGGAGGCATTCAGTACTTC. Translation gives CASSDAGRAGGIQYF.

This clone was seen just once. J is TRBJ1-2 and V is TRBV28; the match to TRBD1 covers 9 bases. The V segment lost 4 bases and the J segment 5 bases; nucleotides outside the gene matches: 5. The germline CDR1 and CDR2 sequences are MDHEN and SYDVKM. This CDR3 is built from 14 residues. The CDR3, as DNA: TGTGCCAGCAGTTCGGACAGGGGAGGGTATGGCTACACCTTC. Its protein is CASSSDRGGYGYTF.

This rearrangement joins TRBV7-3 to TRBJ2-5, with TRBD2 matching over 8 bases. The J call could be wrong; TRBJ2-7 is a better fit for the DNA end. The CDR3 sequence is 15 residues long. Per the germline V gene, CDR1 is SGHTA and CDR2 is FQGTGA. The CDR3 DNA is TGTGCCAGCAGCTTAAACGGGGGGGAGTCCTACGAGCAGTACTTC. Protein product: CASSLNGGESYEQYF.

In nucleotides, the CDR3 is TGTGCCAGCAGCAGAGGGACAGATAAAGGAAACACCATATATTTT. Translating it yields CASSRGTDKGNTIYF. The chain has TRBV6-5 and TRBJ1-3, with 7 bases identical to TRBD1. Germline V gives CDR1 MNHEY, CDR2 SVGAGI. The junction had 9 bases not matched to a gene; V was cut back by 6 bases and J by 4 bases. This CDR3 spans 15 amino acids.